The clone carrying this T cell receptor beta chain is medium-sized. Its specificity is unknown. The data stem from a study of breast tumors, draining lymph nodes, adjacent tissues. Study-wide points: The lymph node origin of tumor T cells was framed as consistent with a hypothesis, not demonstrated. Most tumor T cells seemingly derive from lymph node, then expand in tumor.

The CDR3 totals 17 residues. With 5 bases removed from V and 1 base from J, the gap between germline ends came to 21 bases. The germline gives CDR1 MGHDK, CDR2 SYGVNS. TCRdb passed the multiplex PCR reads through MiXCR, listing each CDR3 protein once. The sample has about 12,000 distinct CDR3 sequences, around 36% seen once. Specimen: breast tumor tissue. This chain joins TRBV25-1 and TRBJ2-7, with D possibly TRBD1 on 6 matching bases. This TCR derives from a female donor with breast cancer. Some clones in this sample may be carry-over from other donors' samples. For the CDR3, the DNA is TGTGCCAGCAGTCCCACTCCTAGGGGGTCTAGTTCCTACGAGCAGTACTTC. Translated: CASSPTPRGSSSYEQYF.